This T cell receptor (beta chain) was captured in a study of Ad26.COV2.S vaccination and SARS-CoV-2 variants. The study's findings and limits: Possibly, TCR breadth and depth analyses underestimated total T cell responses. Vaccine recipients had higher spike-specific TCR breadth than placebo recipients. Similar non-spike TCR breadth was observed in recipients of vaccine and of placebo. Reports say spike-specific CD8+ and CD4+ T cell responses covered substantial breadth after vaccination.

The V and J ends lost 5 bases and 7 bases respectively, with 18 bases between them. The CDR3 sequence is 15 residues long. Germline V gene lookup returns CDR1 PRHDT and CDR2 FYEKMQ (reference sequence). The method was immunoSEQ multiplex PCR; TCRdb's version includes in-frame clones alone and lacks a portion of them. Of 180,000 or so clones listed, approximately 90% were seen once; the top ten hold 5.9%. In the case of this clone: Its specificity is not known.

The material was peripheral blood, obtained after recovery from COVID-19. The chain has TRBV13 and TRBJ2-1; D possibly corresponds to TRBD2 (5 bases). The TCR comes from a human donor who had recovered from COVID-19. The CDR3 region has the DNA TGTGCCAGCAGCCCCTCGACGGGGAAATCGAATGAGCAGTTCTTC. Translation: CASSPSTGKSNEQFF.